This T cell receptor beta chain was captured by sequencing in a study of T cell responses to AZD1222 COVID-19 vaccine. Study summary: Both about-4-week and about-12-week second-dose recipients were combined. General study results and limits: A mostly white British donor set with more females was recruited, and clonal diversity was possibly underestimated. Spike-specific TCR breadth and depth grew following two AZD1222 doses. Without day 14 samples, only post-peak T cell repertoires were studied.

As concerns this clone: As yet, its antigen is unknown.

The CDR3 is made up of 14 amino acids. V was trimmed by 0 bases and J by 2 bases, leaving 7 bases between them. CDR1 is MNHEY and CDR2 is SVGAGI in the germline V gene. Profiled with immunoSEQ multiplex PCR; TCRdb holds only in-frame clones, not every one. The table shows 110,000 to 150,000 clones, with 70% to 90% occurring only once. This specimen was peripheral blood, taken on day 0 of AZD1222 vaccination. V and J are TRBV6-5 and TRBJ1-2; D call uncertain. The receptor comes from an adult in good health. This chain's CDR3 is CASSYSTENYGYTF. CDR3 coding DNA: TGTGCCAGCAGTTACTCGACCGAAAACTATGGCTACACCTTC.